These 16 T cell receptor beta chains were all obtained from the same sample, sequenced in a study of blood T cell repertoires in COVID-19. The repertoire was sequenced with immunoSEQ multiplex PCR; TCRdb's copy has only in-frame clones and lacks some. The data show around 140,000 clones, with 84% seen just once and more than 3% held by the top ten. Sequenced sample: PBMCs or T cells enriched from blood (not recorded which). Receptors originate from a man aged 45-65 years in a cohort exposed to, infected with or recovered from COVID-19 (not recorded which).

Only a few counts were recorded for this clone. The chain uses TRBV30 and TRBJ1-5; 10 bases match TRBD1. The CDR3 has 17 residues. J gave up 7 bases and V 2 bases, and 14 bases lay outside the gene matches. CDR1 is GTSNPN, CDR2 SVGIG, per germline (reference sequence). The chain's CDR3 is CAWSRGSGQGGSQPQHF. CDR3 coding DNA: TGTGCCTGGAGTAGGGGTTCAGGACAGGGGGGAAGCCAGCCCCAGCATTTT. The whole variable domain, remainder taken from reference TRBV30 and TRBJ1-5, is SQTIHQWPATLVQPVGSPLSLECTVEGTSNPNLYWYRQAAGRGLQLLFYSVGIGQISSEVPQNLSASRPQDRQFILSSKKLLLSDSGFYLCAWSRGSGQGGSQPQHFGDGTRLSIL.

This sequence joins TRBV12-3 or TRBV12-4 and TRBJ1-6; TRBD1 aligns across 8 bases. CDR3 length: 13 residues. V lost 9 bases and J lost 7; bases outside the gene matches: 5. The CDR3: CASRQGLNSPLHF. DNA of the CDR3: TGTGCCAGTCGACAGGGGCTCAATTCACCCCTCCACTTT.

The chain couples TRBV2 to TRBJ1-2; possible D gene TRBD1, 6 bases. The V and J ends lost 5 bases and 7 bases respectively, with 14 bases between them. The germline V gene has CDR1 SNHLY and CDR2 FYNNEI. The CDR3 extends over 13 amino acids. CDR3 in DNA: TGTGCCAGCAGTCGGGACACTTCGAGTGGCTACACCTTC. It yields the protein CASSRDTSSGYTF.

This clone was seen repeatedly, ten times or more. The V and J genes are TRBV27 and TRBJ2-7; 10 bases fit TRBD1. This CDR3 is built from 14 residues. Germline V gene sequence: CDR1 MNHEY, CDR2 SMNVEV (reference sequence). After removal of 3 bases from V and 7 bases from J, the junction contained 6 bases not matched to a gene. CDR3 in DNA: TGTGCCAGCAGTTTCAATCCGGACAGGGGGGAGCAGTACTTC. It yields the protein CASSFNPDRGEQYF.

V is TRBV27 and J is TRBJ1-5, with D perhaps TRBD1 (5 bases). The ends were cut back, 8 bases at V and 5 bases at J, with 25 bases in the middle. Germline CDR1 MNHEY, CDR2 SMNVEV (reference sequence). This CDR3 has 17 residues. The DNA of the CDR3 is TGTGCCAGCCATTCGCCGATGAGACAGAACGATGATCAGCCCCAGCATTTT. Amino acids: CASHSPMRQNDDQPQHF.

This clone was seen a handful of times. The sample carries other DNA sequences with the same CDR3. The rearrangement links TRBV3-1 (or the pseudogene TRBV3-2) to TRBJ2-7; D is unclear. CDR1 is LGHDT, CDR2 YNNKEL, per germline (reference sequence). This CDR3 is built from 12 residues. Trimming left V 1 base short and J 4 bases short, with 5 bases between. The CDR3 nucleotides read TGTGCCAGCAGCCAAGTTCGGTACGAGCAGTACTTC. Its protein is CASSQVRYEQYF.

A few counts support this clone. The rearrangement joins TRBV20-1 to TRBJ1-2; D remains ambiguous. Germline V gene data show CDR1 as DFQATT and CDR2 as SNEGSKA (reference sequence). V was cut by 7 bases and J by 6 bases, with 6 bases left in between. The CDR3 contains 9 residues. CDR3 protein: CSGTDGYTF. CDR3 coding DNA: TGCAGTGGTACGGATGGCTACACCTTC.

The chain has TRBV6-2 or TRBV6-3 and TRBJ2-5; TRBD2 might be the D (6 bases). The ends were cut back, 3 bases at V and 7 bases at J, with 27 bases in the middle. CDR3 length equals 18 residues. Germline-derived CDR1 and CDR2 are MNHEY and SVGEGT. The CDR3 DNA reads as TGTGCCAGCAGTTATGACGGGGGATCGGGGGACGTTTTCGGGACCCAGTACTTC. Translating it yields CASSYDGGSGDVFGTQYF.

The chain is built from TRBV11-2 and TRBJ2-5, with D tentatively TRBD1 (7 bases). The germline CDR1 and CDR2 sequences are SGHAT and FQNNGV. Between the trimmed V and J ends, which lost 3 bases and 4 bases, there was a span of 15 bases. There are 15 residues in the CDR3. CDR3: CASSFIGRGAETQYF. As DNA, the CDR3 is TGTGCCAGCAGCTTTATTGGCAGGGGGGCAGAGACCCAGTACTTC.

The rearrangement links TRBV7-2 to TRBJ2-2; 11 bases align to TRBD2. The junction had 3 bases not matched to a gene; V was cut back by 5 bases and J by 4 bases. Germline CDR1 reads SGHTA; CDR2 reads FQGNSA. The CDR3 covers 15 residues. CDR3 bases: TGTGCCAGCAGCGATAGCGGGGGGGCCACCGGGGAGCTGTTTTTT. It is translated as CASSDSGGATGELFF.

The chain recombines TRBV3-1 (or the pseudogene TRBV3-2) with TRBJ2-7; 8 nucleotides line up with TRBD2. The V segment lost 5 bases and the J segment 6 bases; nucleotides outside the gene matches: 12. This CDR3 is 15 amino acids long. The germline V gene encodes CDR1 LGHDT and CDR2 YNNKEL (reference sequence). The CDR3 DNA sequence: TGTGCCAGCAGCAAAAGCGGGGGCCCCCCTGGCGAGCAGTACTTC. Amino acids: CASSKSGGPPGEQYF.

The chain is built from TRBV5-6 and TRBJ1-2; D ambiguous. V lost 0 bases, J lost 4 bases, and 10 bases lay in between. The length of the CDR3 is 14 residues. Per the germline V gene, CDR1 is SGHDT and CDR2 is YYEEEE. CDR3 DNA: TGTGCCAGCAGCTTGGATACTGGTTTCTATGGCTACACCTTC. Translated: CASSLDTGFYGYTF.

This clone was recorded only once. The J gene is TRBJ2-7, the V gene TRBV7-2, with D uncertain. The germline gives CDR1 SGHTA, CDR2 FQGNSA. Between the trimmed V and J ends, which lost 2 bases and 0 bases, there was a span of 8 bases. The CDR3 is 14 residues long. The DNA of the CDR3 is TGTGCCAGCAGCTTATACTCGAGCTCCTACGAGCAGTACTTC. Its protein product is CASSLYSSSYEQYF.

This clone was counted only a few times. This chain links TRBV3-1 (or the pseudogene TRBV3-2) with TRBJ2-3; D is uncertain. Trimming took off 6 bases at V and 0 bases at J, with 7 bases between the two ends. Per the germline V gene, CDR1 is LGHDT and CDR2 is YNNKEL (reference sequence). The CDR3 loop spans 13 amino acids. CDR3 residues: CASRRASTDTQYF. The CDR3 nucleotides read TGTGCCAGCAGACGCGCTAGCACAGATACGCAGTATTTT.

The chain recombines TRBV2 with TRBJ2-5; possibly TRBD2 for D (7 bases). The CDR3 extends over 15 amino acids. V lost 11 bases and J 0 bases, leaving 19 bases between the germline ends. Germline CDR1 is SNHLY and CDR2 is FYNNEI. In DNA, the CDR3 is TGTGCCGGGAGGGGGGCTAGCGGAAACCAAGAGACCCAGTACTTC. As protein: CAGRGASGNQETQYF.

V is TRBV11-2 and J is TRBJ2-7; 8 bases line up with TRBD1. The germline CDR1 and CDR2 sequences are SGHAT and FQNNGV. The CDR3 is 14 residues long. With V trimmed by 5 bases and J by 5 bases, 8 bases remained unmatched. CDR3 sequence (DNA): TGTGCCAGCAGCCGGGACAGGTCAATCAACGAGCAGTACTTC. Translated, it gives CASSRDRSINEQYF.